The 15 T cell receptor beta chains in this list originate from one sample, sequenced in a study of control samples from healthy donors and cancer patients. Here immunoSEQ multiplex PCR was the method, and the copy in TCRdb shows in-frame clones only, minus some. The sample has 70,000 to 95,000 clones; 93% are singletons. Sample: PBMCs. The receptors shown here come from a woman between 40 and 55 years old with lung cancer.

The J gene is TRBJ2-7, the V gene TRBV4-2, with no clear D. The CDR3 is 13 amino acids. CDR1 is LGHNA and CDR2 is YNFKEQ in the germline V gene. Trimming cost V 4 bases and J 1 base, with 8 bases left between them. DNA for the CDR3: TGTGCCAGCAGCCCCACCGGGTCCTACGAGCAGTACTTC. Translating gives CASSPTGSYEQYF.

V and J are TRBV7-9 and TRBJ2-1; TRBD2 matches 9 bases. The germline V gene encodes CDR1 SEHNR and CDR2 FQNEAQ (reference sequence). V lost 2 bases and J lost 7; bases outside the gene matches: 3. CDR3 size: 14 residues. This chain's CDR3 is CASSLTSGGNEQFF. CDR3 DNA: TGTGCCAGCAGCTTAACAAGCGGGGGGAATGAGCAGTTCTTC.

The chain is built from TRBV19 and TRBJ2-2; TRBD1 matches 7 bases. The J segment lost 7 bases and the V segment lost 5 bases, leaving 4 bases of the junction unmatched. The CDR3 has 13 amino acids. Germline CDR1 reads LNHDA; CDR2 reads SQIVND (reference sequence). The CDR3 spells CASSPGQIGELFF. The CDR3 DNA reads TGTGCCAGTAGTCCGGGACAGATCGGGGAGCTGTTTTTT.

The V gene is TRBV15, the J gene TRBJ2-1; unclear D gene. The CDR3 extends over 15 amino acids. V was pared by 1 base and J by 10 bases, with 17 bases between. Looked up from germline, CDR1 is LNHNV and CDR2 is YYDKDF (reference sequence). In DNA form, the CDR3 reads TGTGCCACCAGCAGAGTCGGTATTCTGCTTGGCGAGCAGTTCTTC. Protein product: CATSRVGILLGEQFF.

The rearrangement links TRBV5-1 to TRBJ2-2; 12 bases agree with TRBD2. J was trimmed by 6 bases and V by 4 bases; bases with no gene match: 4. This CDR3 contains 15 residues. Germline V gene lookup returns CDR1 SGHRS and CDR2 YFSETQ. In DNA, the CDR3 is TGCGCCAGCAGCGGCGGACTAGCGGGGTCCGGGGAGCTGTTTTTT. It codes for CASSGGLAGSGELFF.

The chain is built from TRBV6-2 or TRBV6-3 and TRBJ1-1; D remains unclear. The V end was cut by 6 bases, the J end by 1 base, with 12 bases between. Looked up from germline, CDR1 is MNHEY and CDR2 is SVGEGT. The CDR3 consists of 14 residues. The chain's CDR3 is CASSLRAENTEAFF. CDR3 DNA sequence: TGTGCCAGCAGCCTTCGGGCGGAGAACACTGAAGCTTTCTTT.

The V gene is TRBV6-6, the J gene TRBJ1-1; no clear D. Per germline, CDR1 MNHNY and CDR2 SVGAGI (reference sequence). CDR3 length equals 15 residues. Trimming shortened V by 0 bases and J by 2 bases, and 10 bases separated the two germline ends. The CDR3 sequence is CASSYSIGLNTEAFF. The CDR3 DNA is TGTGCCAGCAGTTACTCTATAGGATTAAACACTGAAGCTTTCTTT.

V is TRBV6-1 and J is TRBJ2-3; TRBD1 matches at 9 bases. Germline assignment: CDR1 MNHNS and CDR2 SASEGT. The length of the CDR3 is 13 residues. The junction had 4 bases not matched to a gene; V was cut back by 3 bases and J by 9 bases. The CDR3: CASSDDTGGTQYF. The CDR3 coding sequence is TGTGCCAGCAGTGACGACACAGGGGGCACGCAGTATTTT.

The CDR3 spells CASSPLLAGYNEQFF. The CDR3 coding sequence is TGTGCCAGCTCACCACTCCTAGCGGGGTACAATGAGCAGTTCTTC. J is TRBJ2-1 and V is TRBV18; 9 nucleotides align to TRBD2. V lost 1 base and J lost 4; bases outside the gene matches: 2. This CDR3 spans 15 amino acids. Germline V gene sequence: CDR1 KGHSH, CDR2 LQKENI.

Written as DNA, the CDR3 is TGTGCCAGCAGTGATACAGGGACGAACACTGAAGCTTTCTTT. Protein: CASSDTGTNTEAFF. V usage is TRBV6-4 and J usage is TRBJ1-1; a weak D match, TRBD1 (6 bases). V lost 3 bases and J 1 base, leaving 9 bases between the germline ends. The CDR3 covers 14 residues. Per the germline V gene, CDR1 is MRHNA and CDR2 is SNTAGT.

This clone has only one observation. The rearrangement joins TRBV3-1 (or the pseudogene TRBV3-2) to TRBJ2-4, with D possibly TRBD1 on 6 matching bases. The V and J ends lost 4 bases and 6 bases respectively, with 19 bases between them. This CDR3 is 16 amino acids long. CDR1 and CDR2 (germline): LGHDT, YNNKEL (reference sequence). In DNA, the CDR3 is TGTGCCAGCAGCCCGATCCAGGGGCAAAGGGGAAACATTCAGTACTTC. Its translation is CASSPIQGQRGNIQYF.

The gene calls are TRBV30 and TRBJ1-2; D not certain. Germline CDR1 reads GTSNPN; CDR2 reads SVGIG (reference sequence). Trimming pared 0 bases from V and 4 bases from J, leaving 9 bases between. The CDR3 totals 13 residues. CDR3 DNA: TGTGCCTGGAGTGTAAACTCCGTCTATGGCTACACCTTC. It yields the protein CAWSVNSVYGYTF.

The CDR3 region is CASSITGIGQNTEAFF. CDR3 nucleotides: TGTGCCAGCAGCATTACTGGAATAGGGCAGAACACTGAAGCTTTCTTT. The chain carries TRBV7-3 and TRBJ1-1; no clear D. The germline V gene has CDR1 SGHTA and CDR2 FQGTGA. The CDR3 extends over 16 amino acids. Deletions cut 5 bases from V and 1 base from J, with 17 bases between.

The chain recombines TRBV5-6 with TRBJ1-4, with D uncertain. The CDR3 has 15 residues. With 3 bases removed from V and 7 bases from J, the gap between germline ends came to 16 bases. CDR1 is SGHDT, CDR2 YYEEEE, per germline. Here the CDR3 DNA reads TGTGCCAGCAGCTCTGACACCTCAGGCGGTGAAAAACTGTTTTTT. Translating gives CASSSDTSGGEKLFF.

The chain carries TRBV6-6 and TRBJ1-1, with 7 positions matching TRBD1. V shed 5 bases and J 1 base; nucleotides not matched to a gene: 1. The CDR3 runs to 13 residues. CDR1 and CDR2 from the germline V gene are MNHNY and SVGAGI (reference sequence). The CDR3 spells CASSGQANTEAFF. The DNA for the CDR3 is TGTGCCAGCAGTGGACAGGCGAACACTGAAGCTTTCTTT.